The entry below describes one T cell receptor beta chain. The data were taken from a study of blood T cell repertoires in COVID-19. In the study overall: Whether acute or convalescent, the COVID-19 samples came from the United States, Italy and Spain. The cDNA or gDNA used as material had been derived from T cells, B-cell-depleted T cells, or PBMCs.

In the authors' methods: Amplified reference gene primers provided the basis for estimating nucleated cell counts. Libraries were prepared by immunoSEQ multiplex PCR; TCRdb keeps only in-frame clonotypes and omits some of them. V and J calls and clone size are those listed in that table; D and trimming were worked out from the DNA. Among 35,000 to 50,000 clones listed, about 85% were seen once. The CDR3 extends over 12 amino acids. The ends were cut back, 6 bases at V and 4 bases at J, with 9 bases in the middle. The chain uses TRBV12-3 or TRBV12-4 and TRBJ1-2; D is perhaps TRBD1 (5 bases). This clonotype was obtained from a human donor in a cohort sampled during active COVID-19. The source material was peripheral blood. CDR3 sequence (DNA): TGTGCCAGCAGACCCGACAGCTATGGCTACACCTTC. Protein: CASRPDSYGYTF.